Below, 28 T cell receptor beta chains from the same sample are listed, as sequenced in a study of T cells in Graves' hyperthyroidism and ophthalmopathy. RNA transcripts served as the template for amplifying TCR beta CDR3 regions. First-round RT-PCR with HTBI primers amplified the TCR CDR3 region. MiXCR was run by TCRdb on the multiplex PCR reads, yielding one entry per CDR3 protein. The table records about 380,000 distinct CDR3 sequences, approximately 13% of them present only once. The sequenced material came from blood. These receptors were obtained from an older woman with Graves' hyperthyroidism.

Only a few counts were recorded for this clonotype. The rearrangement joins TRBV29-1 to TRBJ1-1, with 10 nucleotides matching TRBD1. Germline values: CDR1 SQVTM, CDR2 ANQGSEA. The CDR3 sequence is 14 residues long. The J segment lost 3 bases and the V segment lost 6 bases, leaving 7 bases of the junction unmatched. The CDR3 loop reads CSVGTGVRDTEAFF. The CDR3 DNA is TGCAGCGTCGGGACAGGGGTAAGGGACACTGAAGCTTTCTTT.

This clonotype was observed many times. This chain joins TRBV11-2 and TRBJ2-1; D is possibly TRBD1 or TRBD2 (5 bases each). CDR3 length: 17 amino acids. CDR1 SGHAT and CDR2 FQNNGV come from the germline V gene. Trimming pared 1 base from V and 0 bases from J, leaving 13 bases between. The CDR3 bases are TGTGCCAGCAGCTTAGTCCCAGAGGGGTACTCCTACAATGAGCAGTTCTTC. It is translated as CASSLVPEGYSYNEQFF.

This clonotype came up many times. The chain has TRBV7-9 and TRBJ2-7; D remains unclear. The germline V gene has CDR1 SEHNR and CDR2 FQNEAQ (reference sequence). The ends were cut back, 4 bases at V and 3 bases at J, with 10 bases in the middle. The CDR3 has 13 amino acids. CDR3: CASSSDPIYEQYF. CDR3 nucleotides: TGTGCCAGCAGCTCGGACCCTATCTACGAGCAGTACTTC. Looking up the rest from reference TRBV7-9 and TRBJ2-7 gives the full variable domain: DTGVSQNPRHKITKRGQNVTFRCDPISEHNRLYWYRQTLGQGPEFLTYFQNEAQLEKSRLLSDRFSAERPKGSFSTLEIQRTEQGDSAMYLCASSSDPIYEQYFGPGTRLTVT.

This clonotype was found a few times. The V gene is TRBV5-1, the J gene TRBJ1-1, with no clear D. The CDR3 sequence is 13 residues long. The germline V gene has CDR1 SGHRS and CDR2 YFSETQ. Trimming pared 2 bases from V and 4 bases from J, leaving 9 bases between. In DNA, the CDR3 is TGCGCCAGCAGCTTCCTGGGCAGCACTGAAGCTTTCTTT. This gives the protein CASSFLGSTEAFF. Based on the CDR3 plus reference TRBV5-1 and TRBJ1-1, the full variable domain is KAGVTQTPRYLIKTRGQQVTLSCSPISGHRSVSWYQQTPGQGLQFLFEYFSETQRNKGNFPGRFSGRQFSNSRSEMNVSTLELGDSALYLCASSFLGSTEAFFGQGTRLTVV.

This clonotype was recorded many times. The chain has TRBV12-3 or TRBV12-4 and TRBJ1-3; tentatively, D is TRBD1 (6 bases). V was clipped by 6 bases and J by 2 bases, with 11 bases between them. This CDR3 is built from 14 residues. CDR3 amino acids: CASRPQGTGNTIYF. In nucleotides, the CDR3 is TGTGCCAGCAGACCGCAGGGGACTGGAAACACCATATATTTT.

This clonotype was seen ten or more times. CDR3 nucleotide sequence: TGTGCCAGCTTAGCTCTCAGCACTGAAGCTTTCTTT. As protein: CASLALSTEAFF. The V call is TRBV2, the J call TRBJ1-1; D not certain. The CDR3 sequence is 12 residues long. Per the germline V gene, CDR1 is SNHLY and CDR2 is FYNNEI. Deletions cut 8 bases from V and 4 bases from J, with 11 bases between.

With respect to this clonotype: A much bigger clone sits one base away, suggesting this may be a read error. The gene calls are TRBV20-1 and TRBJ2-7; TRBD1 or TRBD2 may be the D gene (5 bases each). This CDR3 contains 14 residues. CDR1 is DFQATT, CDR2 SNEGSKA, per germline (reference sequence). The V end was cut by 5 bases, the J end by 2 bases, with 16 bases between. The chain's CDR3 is CSASLLGVAYEQYF. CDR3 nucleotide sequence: TGCAGTGCTTCCCTCTTGGGGGTAGCCTACGAGCAGTACTTC.

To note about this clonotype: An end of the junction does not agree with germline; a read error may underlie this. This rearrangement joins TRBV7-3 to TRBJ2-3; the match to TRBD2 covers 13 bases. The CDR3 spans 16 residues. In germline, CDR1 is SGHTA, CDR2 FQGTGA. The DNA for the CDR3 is TGTGCCAGCAGCCCCTCACTAGCGGGAGGGACAGATCCGCAGTATTTT. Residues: CASSPSLAGGTDPQYF.

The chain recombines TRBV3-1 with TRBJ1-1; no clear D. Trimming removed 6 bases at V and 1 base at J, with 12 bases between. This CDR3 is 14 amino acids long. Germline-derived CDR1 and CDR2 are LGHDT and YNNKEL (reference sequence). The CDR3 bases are TGTGCCAGCAGTCCCCCAGGAGAGAACACTGAAGCTTTCTTT. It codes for CASSPPGENTEAFF.

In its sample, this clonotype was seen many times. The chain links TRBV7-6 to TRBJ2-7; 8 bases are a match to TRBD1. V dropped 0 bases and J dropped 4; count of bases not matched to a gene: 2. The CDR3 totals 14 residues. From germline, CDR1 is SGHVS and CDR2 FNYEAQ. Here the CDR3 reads CASSLADRVYEQYF. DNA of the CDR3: TGTGCCAGCAGCTTAGCGGACAGGGTTTACGAGCAGTACTTC.

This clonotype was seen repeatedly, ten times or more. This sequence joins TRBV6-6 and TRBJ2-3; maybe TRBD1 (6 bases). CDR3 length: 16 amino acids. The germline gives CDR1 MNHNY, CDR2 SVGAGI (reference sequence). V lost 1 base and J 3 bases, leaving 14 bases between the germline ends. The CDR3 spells CASSYLGAITTDTQYF. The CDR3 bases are TGTGCCAGCAGTTACTTGGGGGCCATTACGACAGATACGCAGTATTTT.

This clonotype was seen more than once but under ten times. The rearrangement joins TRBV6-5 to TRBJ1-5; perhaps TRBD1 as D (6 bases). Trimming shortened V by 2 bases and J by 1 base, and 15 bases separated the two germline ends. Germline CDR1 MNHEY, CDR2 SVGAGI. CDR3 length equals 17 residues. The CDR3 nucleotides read TGTGCCAGCAGTTACGTCGCAGGGGCCGGGAGCAATCAGCCCCAGCATTTT. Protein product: CASSYVAGAGSNQPQHF.

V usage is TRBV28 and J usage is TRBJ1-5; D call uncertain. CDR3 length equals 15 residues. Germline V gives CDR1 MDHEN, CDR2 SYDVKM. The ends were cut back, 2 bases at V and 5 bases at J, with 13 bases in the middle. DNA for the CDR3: TGTGCCAGCAGTTTAGAGACCGGAGTGCATCAGCCCCAGCATTTT. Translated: CASSLETGVHQPQHF. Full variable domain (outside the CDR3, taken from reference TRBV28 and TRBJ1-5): DVKVTQSSRYLVKRTGEKVFLECVQDMDHENMFWYRQDPGLGLRLIYFSYDVKMKEKGDIPEGYSVSREKKERFSLILESASTNQTSMYLCASSLETGVHQPQHFGDGTRLSIL.

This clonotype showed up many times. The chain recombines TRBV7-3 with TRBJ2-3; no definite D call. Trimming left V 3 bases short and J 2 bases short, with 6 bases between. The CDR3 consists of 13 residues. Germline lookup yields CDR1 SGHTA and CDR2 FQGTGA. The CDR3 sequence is CASSFSLTDTQYF. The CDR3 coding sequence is TGTGCCAGCAGCTTTTCCCTCACAGATACGCAGTATTTT.

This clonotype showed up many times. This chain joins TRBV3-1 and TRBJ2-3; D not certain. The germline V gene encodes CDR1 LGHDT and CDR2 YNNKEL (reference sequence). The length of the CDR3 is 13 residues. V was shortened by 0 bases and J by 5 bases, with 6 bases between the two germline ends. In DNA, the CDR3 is TGTGCCAGCAGCCAAGACCCCGGAGATACGCAGTATTTT. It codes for CASSQDPGDTQYF.

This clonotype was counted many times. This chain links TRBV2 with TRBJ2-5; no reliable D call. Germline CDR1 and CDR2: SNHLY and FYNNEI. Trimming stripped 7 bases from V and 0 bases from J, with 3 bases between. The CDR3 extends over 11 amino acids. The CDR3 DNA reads TGTGCCAGCAAATACCAAGAGACCCAGTACTTC. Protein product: CASKYQETQYF.

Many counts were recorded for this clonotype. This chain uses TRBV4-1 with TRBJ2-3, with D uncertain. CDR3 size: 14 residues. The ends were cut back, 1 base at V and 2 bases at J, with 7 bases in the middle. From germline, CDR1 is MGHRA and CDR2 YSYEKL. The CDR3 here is CASSQVTHTDTQYF. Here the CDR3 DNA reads TGCGCCAGCAGCCAAGTCACGCACACAGATACGCAGTATTTT.

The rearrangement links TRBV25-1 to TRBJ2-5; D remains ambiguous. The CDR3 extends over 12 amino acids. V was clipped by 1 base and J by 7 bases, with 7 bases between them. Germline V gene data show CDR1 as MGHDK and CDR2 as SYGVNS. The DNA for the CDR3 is TGTGCCAGCAGTGAATCGGTGTTGACCCAGTACTTC. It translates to CASSESVLTQYF.

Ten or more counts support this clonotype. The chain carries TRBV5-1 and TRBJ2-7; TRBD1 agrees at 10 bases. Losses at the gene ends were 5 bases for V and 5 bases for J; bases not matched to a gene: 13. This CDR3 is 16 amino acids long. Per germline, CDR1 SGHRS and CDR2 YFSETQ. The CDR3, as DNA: TGCGCCAGCAGTTTATACTATCCGGGGACAGGGGACGAGCAGTACTTC. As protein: CASSLYYPGTGDEQYF. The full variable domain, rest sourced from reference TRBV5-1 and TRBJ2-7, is KAGVTQTPRYLIKTRGQQVTLSCSPISGHRSVSWYQQTPGQGLQFLFEYFSETQRNKGNFPGRFSGRQFSNSRSEMNVSTLELGDSALYLCASSLYYPGTGDEQYFGPGTRLTVT.

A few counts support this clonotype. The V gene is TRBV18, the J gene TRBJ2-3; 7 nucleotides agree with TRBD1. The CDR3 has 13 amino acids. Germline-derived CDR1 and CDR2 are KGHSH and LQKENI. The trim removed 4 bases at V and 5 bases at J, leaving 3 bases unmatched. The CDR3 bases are TGTGCCAGCTCACGGGACAGAGGAGATACGCAGTATTTT. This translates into CASSRDRGDTQYF.

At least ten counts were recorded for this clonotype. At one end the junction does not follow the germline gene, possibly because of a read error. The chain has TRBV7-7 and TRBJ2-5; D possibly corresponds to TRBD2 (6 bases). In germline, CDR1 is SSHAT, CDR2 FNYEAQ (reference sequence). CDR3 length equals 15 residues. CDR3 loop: CASSGRGGPWETQYF. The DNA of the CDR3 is TGTGCTAGCAGCGGGCGGGGAGGTCCTTGGGAGACCCAGTACTTC.

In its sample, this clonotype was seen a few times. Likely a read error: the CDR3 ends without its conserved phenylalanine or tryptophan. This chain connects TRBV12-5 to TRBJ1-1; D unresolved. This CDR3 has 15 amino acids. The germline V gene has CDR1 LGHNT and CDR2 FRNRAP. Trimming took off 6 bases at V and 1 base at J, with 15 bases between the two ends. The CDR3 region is CASGPRHTENTEAFS. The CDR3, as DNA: TGTGCTAGTGGCCCCCGCCACACAGAGAACACTGAAGCTTTCTCT.

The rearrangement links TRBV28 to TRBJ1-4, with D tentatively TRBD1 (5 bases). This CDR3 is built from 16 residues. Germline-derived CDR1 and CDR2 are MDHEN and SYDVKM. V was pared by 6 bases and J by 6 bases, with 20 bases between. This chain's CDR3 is CASSPVGLGLDEKLFF. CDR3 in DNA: TGTGCCAGCAGCCCTGTTGGACTGGGGCTGGATGAAAAACTGTTTTTT.

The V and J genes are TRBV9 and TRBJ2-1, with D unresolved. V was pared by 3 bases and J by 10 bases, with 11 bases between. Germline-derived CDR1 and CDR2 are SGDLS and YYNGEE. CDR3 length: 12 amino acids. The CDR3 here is CASSASPGEQFF. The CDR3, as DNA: TGTGCCAGCAGCGCCTCCCCGGGCGAGCAGTTCTTC.

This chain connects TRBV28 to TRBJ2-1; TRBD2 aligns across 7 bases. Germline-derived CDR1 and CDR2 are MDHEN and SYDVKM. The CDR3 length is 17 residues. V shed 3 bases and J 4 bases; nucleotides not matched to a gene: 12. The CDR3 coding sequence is TGTGCCAGCAGTTTTTTGGGGGGGGGGGGGGGGTACAATGAGCAGTTCTTC. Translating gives CASSFLGGGGGYNEQFF.

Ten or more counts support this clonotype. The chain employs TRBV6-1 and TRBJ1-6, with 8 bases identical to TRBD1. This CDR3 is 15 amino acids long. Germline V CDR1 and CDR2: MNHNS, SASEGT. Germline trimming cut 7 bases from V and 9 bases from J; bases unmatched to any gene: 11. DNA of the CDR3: TGTGCCAGCACCGAAGGACAGGGCCGGTCTTCACCCCTCCACTTT. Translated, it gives CASTEGQGRSSPLHF.

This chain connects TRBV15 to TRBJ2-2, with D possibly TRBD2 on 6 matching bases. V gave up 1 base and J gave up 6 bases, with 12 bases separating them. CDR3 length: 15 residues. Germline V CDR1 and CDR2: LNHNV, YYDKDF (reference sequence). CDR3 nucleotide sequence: TGTGCCACCAGCAGAGGGACGGGAGACCCCGGGGAGCTGTTTTTT. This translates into CATSRGTGDPGELFF.

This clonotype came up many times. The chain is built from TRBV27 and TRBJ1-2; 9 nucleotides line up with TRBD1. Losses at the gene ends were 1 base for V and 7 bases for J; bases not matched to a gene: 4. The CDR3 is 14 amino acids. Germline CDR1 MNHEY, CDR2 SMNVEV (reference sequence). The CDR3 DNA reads TGTGCCAGCAGTTTATGGACAGGGGAGAGTGGCTACACCTTC. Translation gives CASSLWTGESGYTF.